Listed below are T cell receptor beta chains from one sample, sequenced in a study of T-cell memory formation after mild COVID-19. TCRdb re-called the 5' RACE reads through MiXCR, storing one row per CDR3 protein. The sample has 380,000 or so distinct CDR3 sequences; about an eighth are singletons. Sequencing input: PBMCs or a T cell subset sorted from them (not recorded which). Every receptor here comes from a man between 18 and 29 years old who had mild COVID-19 (a few samples of this study predate the infection). Cell type and time point are not known. Each CDR3 is given with its conserved first and last residue. Each record gives: D gene, J gene, clone size, CDR3 length, V gene, CDR3 DNA, CDR3 protein. D genes are given only for firm matches. The size field is filled for only some rows; it gives once, few, many or a size class.

- TRBJ1-3 - 15 TRBV7-9 TGTGCCAGCAGCTTAGCCCAGACGGAGCGGGACACCATATATTTT CASSLAQTERDTIYF
- TRBJ2-5 many 13 TRBV5-1 TGCGCCAGCAGCTTTCCATCGGGGGAGACCCAGTACTTC CASSFPSGETQYF
- TRBJ1-5 - 14 TRBV20-1 TGCAGTGCTAGAGTTTTCGCGGGTAATCAGCCCCAGCATTTT CSARVFAGNQPQHF
- TRBJ1-1 few 14 TRBV6-1 TGTGCCAGCAGTGGGCAACAGGGTAACACTGAAGCTTTCTTT CASSGQQGNTEAFF
TRBD1 TRBJ2-1 few 14 TRBV9 TGTGCCAGCAGCCCGTACAGGGGCTTCAATGAGCAGTTCTTC CASSPYRGFNEQFF
TRBD1 TRBJ2-5 - 18 TRBV12-3/TRBV12-4 TGTGCCAGCAGGGATCCCTACCTAAGACAGGGGGACCAAGAGACCCAGTACTTC CASRDPYLRQGDQETQYF
- TRBJ1-1 few 16 TRBV7-9 TGTGCCAGCAGCCGACCGGACGGTTTAATGAACACTGAAGCTTTCTTT CASSRPDGLMNTEAFF
- TRBJ1-6 - 13 TRBV14 TGTGCCAGCAGCGGTGCCCCAGCTTCACCCCTCCACTTT CASSGAPASPLHF
TRBD2 TRBJ2-2 - 15 TRBV7-3 TGTGCCAGCAGCTTAATGGCGGGGGACACCGGGGAGCTGTTTTTT CASSLMAGDTGELFF
- TRBJ1-5 many 17 TRBV7-2 TGTGCCAGCAGCTTGTGGCACTCGGGACAAAGCAATCAGCCCCAGCATTTT CASSLWHSGQSNQPQHF
TRBD1 TRBJ1-2 - 15 TRBV6-2/TRBV6-3 TGTGCCAGCAGTTACGGGACAGGGGCCAACTATGGCTACACCTTC CASSYGTGANYGYTF
- TRBJ2-3 - 14 TRBV5-1 TGCGCCACCTCGGAGGGGGGCGGAGGGGATACGCAGTATTTT CATSEGGGGDTQYF
- TRBJ1-2 many 12 TRBV7-9 TGTGCCAGCAGCCCCGAAAACTATGGCTACACCTTC CASSPENYGYTF
TRBD1 TRBJ2-1 - 12 TRBV30 TGTGCCTGGGGACAGGTGGGCAATGAGCAGTTCTTC CAWGQVGNEQFF
- TRBJ2-5 - 14 TRBV3-1 TGTGCCAGCAGCCACAGAGACCTCCAAGAGACCCAGTACTTC CASSHRDLQETQYF
- TRBJ2-2 - 16 TRBV6-5 TGTGCCAGCAGTACTCTGCGGGACAGTAGGACCGGGGAGCTGTTTTTT CASSTLRDSRTGELFF
- TRBJ2-3 few 16 TRBV5-1 TGCGCCAGCAGCCCCTTCCAGGGTCCCCTAGGGGATACGCAGTATTTT CASSPFQGPLGDTQYF
TRBD1 TRBJ2-1 once 14 TRBV30 TGTGCCTGGGGGACAGGGGCGGGGTACAATGAGCAGTTCTTC CAWGTGAGYNEQFF
TRBD1 TRBJ2-5 - 15 TRBV18 TGTGCCAGCTCACCAAGCGCAGGGGGCTGGGAGACCCAGTACTTC CASSPSAGGWETQYF
- TRBJ1-4 - 15 TRBV9 TGTGCCAGCAGCGTTCGAGGGGCTACTAATGAAAAACTGTTTTTT CASSVRGATNEKLFF
- TRBJ1-2 many 12 TRBV19 TGTGCCAGTGAGACCTGGGTGAATGGCTACACCTTC CASETWVNGYTF
- TRBJ1-1 few 15 TRBV6-1 TGTGCCAGCAGTGGACGGAAGGCGGAGAACACTGAAGCTTTCTTT CASSGRKAENTEAFF
TRBD1 TRBJ1-2 few 14 TRBV20-1 TGCAGTGCTAGAGGTGGCAGGGGGACTATTGGCTACACCTTC CSARGGRGTIGYTF
- TRBJ2-1 - 14 TRBV7-2 TGTGCCAGCAGCTCAGCGGTTCAGAGGAATGAGCAGTTCTTC CASSSAVQRNEQFF
TRBD1 TRBJ1-5 - 17 TRBV20-1 TGCAGTGCTAGAGTACCAGGGGGCGCTTCCCGTAATCAGCCCCAGCATTTT CSARVPGGASRNQPQHF